The 23 T cell receptor beta chains listed next were all sequenced from one sample in a study of breast tumors, draining lymph nodes, adjacent tissues. Breast cancer patients provided tissue from their axillary draining lymph nodes. TCRdb reprocessed the multiplex PCR reads with MiXCR, giving one entry per CDR3 protein. Among about 180,000 distinct CDR3 sequences listed, roughly 30% were seen once. The sample consisted of axillary lymph node tissue. The receptor source for this set is a female donor with breast cancer. Some clones in this sample may be carry-over from other donors' samples.

This clonotype appeared a few times. This may be a read error: a much more frequent sequence differs by one nucleotide. The genes are TRBV9 and TRBJ1-2, with 7 nucleotides matching TRBD1. J was trimmed by 2 bases and V by 0 bases; bases with no gene match: 4. The CDR3 consists of 15 residues. The germline V gene has CDR1 SGDLS and CDR2 YYNGEE. The CDR3 DNA reads TGTGCCAGCAGCGTAGCAGGGGGTGGAAACTATGGCTACACCTTC. This gives the protein CASSVAGGGNYGYTF.

In its sample, this clonotype was seen many times. The chain joins TRBV7-6 to TRBJ1-2, with 8 bases that match TRBD1. J was trimmed by 5 bases and V by 1 base; bases with no gene match: 6. CDR3 length: 15 residues. CDR1 and CDR2 from the germline V gene are SGHVS and FNYEAQ. CDR3 bases: TGTGCCAGCAGCTTAGGGGACAGGTATTCTTATGGCTACACCTTC. Amino acid sequence: CASSLGDRYSYGYTF.

V and J are TRBV12-3 or TRBV12-4 and TRBJ1-4, with D maybe TRBD1 (5 bases). Trimming took 1 base from V and 8 from J, leaving 17 bases between them. The CDR3 consists of 16 residues. The DNA of the CDR3 is TGTGCCAGCAGTTTAGGAGGGGCCCCCATCCGGGAAAAACTGTTTTTT. Residues: CASSLGGAPIREKLFF.

This clonotype was recorded only once. A read error is possible here, since a much larger clone lies one base away. The chain couples TRBV5-1 to TRBJ2-5, with 7 bases fitting TRBD2. The V and J ends lost 3 bases and 6 bases, in that order; junction bases with no gene match: 14. CDR3 size: 16 residues. Germline CDR1 is SGHRS and CDR2 is YFSETQ. The chain's CDR3 is CASSSKRTSREQTQYF. The CDR3 DNA reads TGCGCCAGCAGCTCAAAAAGGACTAGTAGGGAACAGACCCAGTACTTC.

This clonotype has at least ten counts. The chain joins TRBV7-9 to TRBJ1-4; D possibly corresponds to TRBD1 (5 bases). The germline CDR1 and CDR2 sequences are SEHNR and FQNEAQ (reference sequence). The CDR3 loop spans 16 amino acids. V lost 5 bases to trimming and J lost 3 bases, with 16 bases between them. CDR3 DNA sequence: TGTGCCAGCAGCCCCGGAGGGGAGAGCCCTAATGAAAAACTGTTTTTT. It encodes CASSPGGESPNEKLFF.

The rearrangement links TRBV7-9 to TRBJ1-3, with D possibly TRBD1 on 6 matching bases. Trimming stripped 5 bases from V and 0 bases from J, with 14 bases between. CDR1 and CDR2 (germline): SEHNR, FQNEAQ (reference sequence). The CDR3 is made up of 16 amino acids. The DNA of the CDR3 is TGTGCCAGCAGCCTTAGGGGGAGACTCTCTGGAAACACCATATATTTT. It is translated as CASSLRGRLSGNTIYF.

This clonotype was detected only a few times. The junction departs from germline at one end; a sequencing error may be responsible. Here the CDR3 reads CASSHSTAQPQHF. As DNA, the CDR3 is TGTGCCAGCAGTCACTCGACGGCCCAGCCCCAGCATTTT. This chain connects TRBV6-5 to TRBJ1-5; D unresolved. Germline values: CDR1 MNHEY, CDR2 SVGAGI. There are 13 residues in the CDR3.

Many counts were recorded for this clonotype. The V and J genes are TRBV10-1 and TRBJ1-2; no clear D gene. Trimming left V 8 bases short and J 7 bases short, with 11 bases between. CDR1 is WNHNN, CDR2 SYGVQD, per germline (reference sequence). CDR3 length: 11 amino acids. CDR3 protein: CASGNGSGYTF. The DNA of the CDR3 is TGCGCCAGCGGGAATGGGTCTGGCTACACCTTC.

This sequence joins TRBV7-3 and TRBJ2-5, with 11 bases matching TRBD1. Looked up from germline, CDR1 is SGHTA and CDR2 is FQGTGA. The J segment lost 11 bases and the V segment lost 5 bases, leaving 7 bases of the junction unmatched. The CDR3 contains 13 residues. CDR3 in DNA: TGTGCCAGCAGCCTAGCGGGACAGGGGGTACAGTACTTC. It specifies CASSLAGQGVQYF.

The gene calls are TRBV6-6 and TRBJ1-5, with D hard to call. This CDR3 comprises 14 residues. Germline V lookup: CDR1 MNHNY, CDR2 SVGAGI (reference sequence). Trimming pared 2 bases from V and 2 bases from J, leaving 7 bases between. CDR3 region: CASSYSWGNQPQHF. The CDR3 DNA is TGTGCCAGCAGTTACAGCTGGGGCAATCAGCCCCAGCATTTT.

In regard to this clonotype: One junction end does not reproduce the germline sequence, and a read error may be involved. The chain recombines TRBV7-2 with TRBJ2-7; a weak D match, TRBD1 (5 bases). Germline V gene sequence: CDR1 SGHTA, CDR2 FQGNSA. CDR3 length: 14 residues. The DNA of the CDR3 is TGCGCCAGCAGCCCAGGTGGAGAAGACAGTGAGCAGTACTTC. It encodes CASSPGGEDSEQYF. The full variable domain, its missing parts supplied by reference TRBV7-2 and TRBJ2-7, is GAGVSQSPSNKVTEKGKDVELRCDPISGHTALYWYRQSLGQGLEFLIYFQGNSAPDKSGLPSDRFSAERTGGSVSTLTIQRTQQEDSAVYLCASSPGGEDSEQYFGPGTRLTVT.

This clonotype was picked up many times. The rearrangement links TRBV19 to TRBJ2-3; 7 bases match TRBD2. The CDR3 totals 13 residues. Germline values: CDR1 LNHDA, CDR2 SQIVND (reference sequence). After removal of 7 bases from V and 3 bases from J, the junction contained 4 bases not matched to a gene. CDR3: CASNTGGTDTQYF. CDR3 nucleotides: TGTGCCAGTAATACGGGGGGAACAGATACGCAGTATTTT.

This clonotype was found a few times. V gene TRBV6-1 combines with J gene TRBJ2-1, with TRBD2 identical over 9 bases. CDR1 and CDR2 (germline): MNHNS, SASEGT. With V trimmed by 7 bases and J by 2 bases, 6 bases remained unmatched. This CDR3 is built from 15 residues. CDR3 residues: CASTLSGSPYNEQFF. CDR3 DNA sequence: TGTGCCAGCACACTTAGCGGGAGCCCCTACAATGAGCAGTTCTTC.

As regards this clonotype: This CDR3 is missing its conserved last phenylalanine or tryptophan, likely due to a read error. It is unclear where the CDR3 begins or ends on the DNA, so no DNA is shown, and the CDR3 is as TCRdb lists it. This chain joins TRBV12-3 or TRBV12-4 and TRBJ1-4. The length of the CDR3 is 10 amino acids, counting both ends. This chain's CDR3 is CASSSGEGNY.

The J gene is TRBJ2-7, the V gene TRBV3-1; D might be TRBD1 or TRBD2, each matching 5 bases. V lost 4 bases to trimming and J lost 5 bases, with 21 bases between them. The CDR3 is 16 amino acids. Germline V gene sequence: CDR1 LGHDT, CDR2 YNNKEL (reference sequence). For the CDR3, the DNA is TGTGCCAGCAGCCGCCCAATTGGGGCAGGGACCCACGAGCAGTACTTC. This translates into CASSRPIGAGTHEQYF.

Ten or more counts support this clonotype. V usage is TRBV6-6 and J usage is TRBJ1-3; no clear D gene. The CDR3 contains 13 residues. V lost 2 bases to trimming and J lost 4 bases, with 6 bases between them. Germline V gene sequence: CDR1 MNHNY, CDR2 SVGAGI (reference sequence). The CDR3 spells CASSYVLGNTIYF. In nucleotides, the CDR3 is TGTGCCAGCAGTTACGTTTTAGGAAACACCATATATTTT.

This clonotype has a count of ten or more. The CDR3 DNA reads TGTGCCAGCTCACCACAGAGTCATAGCGGCACCGGGGAGCTGTTTTTT. Protein: CASSPQSHSGTGELFF. This chain connects TRBV18 to TRBJ2-2, with D possibly TRBD2 on 6 matching bases. Trimming left V 1 base short and J 4 bases short, with 13 bases between. The CDR3 runs 16 residues. Germline V lookup: CDR1 KGHSH, CDR2 LQKENI.

CDR3 bases: TGTGCCAGCAGCTTTAGGGGGAACTACACCGGGGAGCTGTTTTTT. Its translation is CASSFRGNYTGELFF. The chain uses TRBV7-3 and TRBJ2-2; the D gene is possibly TRBD1 (6 bases). V dropped 3 bases and J dropped 3 bases, with 11 bases sitting between them. Germline V CDR1 and CDR2: SGHTA, FQGTGA. The CDR3 covers 15 residues. Full variable domain (missing parts from reference TRBV7-3 and TRBJ2-2): GAGVSQTPSNKVTEKGKYVELRCDPISGHTALYWYRQSLGQGPEFLIYFQGTGAADDSGLPNDRFFAVRPEGSVSTLKIQRTERGDSAVYLCASSFRGNYTGELFFGEGSRLTVL.

This clonotype showed up many times. The chain is built from TRBV6-6 and TRBJ2-7; D is perhaps TRBD1 (6 bases). The germline V gene has CDR1 MNHNY and CDR2 SVGAGI (reference sequence). The CDR3 length is 15 residues. V gave up 2 bases and J gave up 7 bases, with 18 bases separating them. The CDR3 protein is CASSYLSGQLMEQYF. The CDR3 nucleotides are TGTGCCAGCAGTTACCTCTCGGGACAATTGATGGAGCAGTACTTC.

This clonotype was observed a single time. This clone may be a read error of a much larger clone one base away. Likely a read error: the CDR3 ends without its conserved phenylalanine or tryptophan. This chain uses TRBV7-2 with TRBJ1-2; no firm D call. The CDR3 is 12 amino acids. Trimming cost V 5 bases and J 7 bases, with 11 bases left between them. The germline gives CDR1 SGHTA, CDR2 FQGNSA. This chain's CDR3 is CASSQDSVGYTL. CDR3 sequence (DNA): TGTGCCAGCAGCCAAGATTCCGTTGGCTACACCCTC.

There are many counts of this clonotype. The rearrangement uses TRBV11-2 and TRBJ2-1; D gene unclear. The V and J ends lost 1 base and 6 bases respectively, with 7 bases between them. Per germline, CDR1 SGHAT and CDR2 FQNNGV. The CDR3 covers 13 residues. CDR3 protein: CASSLAYLNEQFF. The DNA for the CDR3 is TGTGCCAGCAGCTTAGCTTATCTCAATGAGCAGTTCTTC.

Comments on this clonotype: A much larger clone differs by one base, so this may be a read error. This chain links TRBV30 with TRBJ2-3; 11 bases fit TRBD2. The CDR3 loop spans 15 amino acids. The germline V gene has CDR1 GTSNPN and CDR2 SVGIG (reference sequence). DNA of the CDR3: TGTGCCTGGAGTGAGGGACTAGCGGCAACAGATGCGCAGTATTTT. Protein product: CAWSEGLAATDAQYF.

Regarding this clonotype: This may stem from a read error, because a much larger clone lies one nucleotide away. The chain combines TRBV20-1 with TRBJ2-1; D may be TRBD2 (5 bases). Germline CDR1 reads DFQATT; CDR2 reads SNEGSKA (reference sequence). The length of the CDR3 is 12 residues. As DNA, the CDR3 is TGCAGTGTTTTGGGGAGATTGGGTGAGCCGTTCTTC. Its protein is CSVLGRLGEPFF.